Presented here are 15 T cell receptor beta chains from one specimen sequenced in a study of PD-1 blockade in mismatch repair-deficient tumors. Method: immunoSEQ multiplex PCR; TCRdb's copy keeps in-frame clones and lacks some. Altogether tens of thousands of clones are present, approximately 88% being singletons, with the ten largest covering roughly 13%. Here the sequenced sample was peripheral blood, taken 52 weeks after starting pembrolizumab. The receptors derive from an adult with mismatch repair-deficient cancer.

The CDR3 region is CASSRLGLQETQYF. CDR3 coding DNA: TGCGCCAGCAGCCGATTGGGACTTCAAGAGACCCAGTACTTC. J is TRBJ2-5 and V is TRBV4-1; maybe TRBD2 (6 bases). The V and J ends lost 4 bases and 2 bases respectively, with 11 bases between them. CDR1 MGHRA and CDR2 YSYEKL come from the germline V gene. This CDR3 comprises 14 residues.

This clone counts as large. The chain has TRBV27 and TRBJ1-1; D gene ambiguous. V lost 1 base, J lost 4 bases, and 13 bases lay in between. The CDR3 has 15 amino acids. Germline assignment: CDR1 MNHEY and CDR2 SMNVEV (reference sequence). The CDR3 DNA is TGTGCCAGCAGTTTATGGTCCAGCCCAGGCACTGAAGCTTTCTTT. Residues: CASSLWSSPGTEAFF.

V is TRBV30 and J is TRBJ2-5; 8 bases fit TRBD2. The CDR3 consists of 14 residues. V gave up 4 bases and J gave up 4 bases; unmatched junction bases: 8. From germline, CDR1 is GTSNPN and CDR2 SVGIG (reference sequence). CDR3 loop: CAWTIGRAGETQYF. In DNA, the CDR3 is TGTGCCTGGACGATCGGGAGGGCCGGAGAGACCCAGTACTTC.

The rearrangement uses TRBV19 and TRBJ2-5; no clear D. V dropped 0 bases and J dropped 4 bases, with 3 bases sitting between them. The CDR3 sequence is 12 residues long. Germline values: CDR1 LNHDA, CDR2 SQIVND (reference sequence). CDR3 sequence reads: CASSIDRETQYF. DNA of the CDR3: TGTGCCAGTAGTATAGACCGAGAGACCCAGTACTTC. The whole variable domain, filled in from reference TRBV19 and TRBJ2-5, reads DGGITQSPKYLFRKEGQNVTLSCEQNLNHDAMYWYRQDPGQGLRLIYYSQIVNDFQKGDIAEGYSVSREKKESFPLTVTSAQKNPTAFYLCASSIDRETQYFGPGTRLLVL.

The gene calls are TRBV7-9 and TRBJ2-4; no reliable D call. This CDR3 has 15 residues. Germline values: CDR1 SEHNR, CDR2 FQNEAQ (reference sequence). Trimming removed 0 bases from V and 0 bases from J, with 6 bases in between. Here the CDR3 reads CASSLADIAKNIQYF. In DNA, the CDR3 is TGTGCCAGCAGCTTAGCAGACATAGCCAAAAACATTCAGTACTTC. Full variable domain (remainder filled in from reference TRBV7-9 and TRBJ2-4): DTGVSQNPRHKITKRGQNVTFRCDPISEHNRLYWYRQTLGQGPEFLTYFQNEAQLEKSRLLSDRFSAERPKGSFSTLEIQRTEQGDSAMYLCASSLADIAKNIQYFGAGTRLSVL.

The chain employs TRBV4-3 and TRBJ2-1; D gene uncertain. The CDR3 runs to 15 residues. V was shortened by 1 base and J by 5 bases, with 12 bases between the two germline ends. From germline, CDR1 is LGHNA and CDR2 YSLEER. The CDR3 here is CASSQASLEDNEQFF. DNA for the CDR3: TGCGCCAGCAGCCAAGCGTCCCTTGAAGACAATGAGCAGTTCTTC.

This chain connects TRBV10-2 to TRBJ1-4; 7 positions match TRBD1. The CDR3 totals 16 residues. V trimming: 0 bases; J trimming: 7 bases; junction bases outside the gene matches: 8. The germline CDR1 and CDR2 sequences are WSHSY and SAAADI. CDR3 coding DNA: TGCGCCAGCAGTGAGTCCGGGACAGTGAGGGTTGAAAAACTGTTTTTT. Amino acid sequence: CASSESGTVRVEKLFF.

The J gene is TRBJ2-5, the V gene TRBV9; 8 nucleotides match TRBD1. Trimming at V came to 3 bases and at J to 7 bases, leaving 8 bases not matched to a gene. This CDR3 is built from 14 residues. Germline V lookup: CDR1 SGDLS, CDR2 YYNGEE. The CDR3 loop is CASSEGTGWGTQYF. The CDR3 DNA reads as TGTGCCAGCAGCGAAGGGACAGGATGGGGGACCCAGTACTTC.

The J gene is TRBJ2-1, the V gene TRBV27; D is possibly TRBD1 (6 bases). Trimming cost V 5 bases and J 2 bases, with 16 bases left between them. Germline V gives CDR1 MNHEY, CDR2 SMNVEV (reference sequence). CDR3 size: 16 residues. The CDR3 DNA reads TGTGCCAGCAGTCTACCTCAGGGGCTTACCTACAATGAGCAGTTCTTC. Its protein product is CASSLPQGLTYNEQFF.

The chain is built from TRBV6-6 and TRBJ2-5; D may be TRBD1 (6 bases). The CDR3 sequence is 16 residues long. Germline CDR1 and CDR2: MNHNY and SVGAGI (reference sequence). The V and J ends lost 6 bases and 1 base respectively, with 18 bases between them. In DNA form, the CDR3 reads TGTGCCAGCAGGGGGGTAGGGTCAGGGGCCCAAGAGACCCAGTACTTC. Translation gives CASRGVGSGAQETQYF.

This chain uses TRBV13 with TRBJ1-1; a possible D gene is TRBD1 (5 bases). CDR1 and CDR2 (germline): PRHDT, FYEKMQ (reference sequence). This CDR3 has 13 residues. V lost 5 bases and J lost 2, with 9 bases in between. The CDR3 nucleotides read TGTGCCAGCAGCCCTCAGGGAAACACTGAAGCTTTCTTT. It is translated as CASSPQGNTEAFF.

This clone was detected a few times. The rearrangement joins TRBV4-2 to TRBJ1-4; D is unclear. Germline CDR1 is LGHNA and CDR2 is YNFKEQ. This CDR3 region has 13 residues. The V gene lost 4 bases and the J gene lost 3 bases, with 6 bases spanning the gap. The CDR3 loop reads CASSLGANEKLFF. The CDR3 bases are TGTGCCAGCAGCCTCGGAGCTAATGAAAAACTGTTTTTT.

This clone was observed once. The chain joins TRBV4-1 to TRBJ1-1, with D uncertain. Germline V gene sequence: CDR1 MGHRA, CDR2 YSYEKL. CDR3 size: 14 residues. V was shortened by 7 bases and J by 0 bases, with 12 bases between the two germline ends. DNA of the CDR3: TGCGCCAGCACTGGCGACTCCTTGAACACTGAAGCTTTCTTT. Translating gives CASTGDSLNTEAFF.

The CDR3 here is CSVEDPVGGTQADTQYF. CDR3 nucleotide sequence: TGCAGCGTTGAAGATCCTGTGGGAGGGACACAAGCGGATACGCAGTATTTT. The rearrangement joins TRBV29-1 to TRBJ2-3; D possibly corresponds to TRBD2 (7 bases). The CDR3 runs 17 residues. Trimming removed 0 bases from V and 6 bases from J, with 22 bases in between. The germline CDR1 and CDR2 sequences are SQVTM and ANQGSEA.

The rearrangement links TRBV18 to TRBJ2-7, with D possibly TRBD2 on 6 matching bases. CDR1 and CDR2 from the germline V gene are KGHSH and LQKENI. The CDR3 spans 14 residues. Between the trimmed V and J ends, which lost 3 bases and 2 bases, there was a span of 11 bases. CDR3 sequence reads: CASSPRETPYEQYF. For the CDR3, the DNA is TGTGCCAGCTCACCTCGGGAGACCCCCTACGAGCAGTACTTC.